A single sample gave rise to the 30 T cell receptor beta chains below, sequenced in a study of T cell repertoires in aging, cancer and after chemotherapy. TRB rearrangements spanning V, D and J were amplified using mixed TRB-A/B primers. One entry per CDR3 protein, called by TCRdb with MiXCR from the multiplex PCR reads. The sample contains more than 8,500 distinct CDR3 sequences, 35% to 50% of which appear only once. TCR beta rearrangements were amplified from peripheral blood genomic DNA. Input material: blood. These receptors all come from a human donor with a solid tumor.

The chain recombines TRBV6-2 or TRBV6-3 with TRBJ1-1; possible D gene TRBD1, 5 bases. V lost 2 bases and J 8 bases, leaving 15 bases between the germline ends. Germline V lookup: CDR1 MNHEY, CDR2 SVGEGT. The CDR3 consists of 14 residues. The CDR3 spells CASSYGSTRTEAFF. The CDR3 nucleotides read TGTGCCAGCAGTTACGGATCGACAAGGACAGAAGCTTTCTTT.

This clonotype showed up just a few times. The CDR3 sequence: CASSLRLVAGGYNEQFF. In nucleotides, the CDR3 is TGTGCCAGCAGTTTACGCCTCGTAGCGGGGGGGTACAATGAGCAGTTCTTC. This rearrangement joins TRBV27 to TRBJ2-1; 11 bases fit TRBD2. Germline CDR1 reads MNHEY; CDR2 reads SMNVEV (reference sequence). The CDR3 extends over 17 amino acids. J lost 4 bases, V lost 2 bases, and 7 bases had no gene match.

A few counts support this clonotype. The chain uses TRBV10-3 and TRBJ2-3; the D call may be TRBD1 or TRBD2 (6 bases each). Trimming shortened V by 7 bases and J by 2 bases, and 10 bases separated the two germline ends. CDR1 and CDR2 from the germline V gene are ENHRY and SYGVKD. The CDR3 extends over 13 amino acids. Here the CDR3 DNA reads TGTGCCATCACCGGGGGCCTCACAGATACGCAGTATTTT. It translates to CAITGGLTDTQYF.

CDR3 protein: CASRTAGGGTDTQYF. CDR3 nucleotide sequence: TGTGCCAGCCGAACCGCAGGTGGTGGCACAGATACGCAGTATTTT. The V and J genes are TRBV19 and TRBJ2-3, with no clear D. Germline V CDR1 and CDR2: LNHDA, SQIVND (reference sequence). V was trimmed by 9 bases and J by 1 base, leaving 17 bases between them. The CDR3 consists of 15 residues.

This sequence joins TRBV10-3 and TRBJ1-1; TRBD1 might be the D (5 bases). The CDR3 extends over 12 amino acids. The germline V gene has CDR1 ENHRY and CDR2 SYGVKD. The germline V and J ends were trimmed by 11 bases and 3 bases, with 13 bases remaining between them. The DNA of the CDR3 is TGTGCCGTTCAGGGTCTGGACACTGAAGCTTTCTTT. Amino acids: CAVQGLDTEAFF.

V gene TRBV12-3 or TRBV12-4 combines with J gene TRBJ2-7; 16 positions agree with TRBD2. The J segment lost 5 bases and the V segment lost 6 bases, leaving 13 bases of the junction unmatched. This CDR3 is 18 amino acids long. Here the CDR3 DNA reads TGTGCCAGCAGCTCATCTCCCGGGACTAGCGGGAGGGTGGACGAGCAGTACTTC. Protein product: CASSSSPGTSGRVDEQYF.

This clonotype is categorized as medium-sized (0.01 to 0.1%). The chain is built from TRBV29-1 and TRBJ2-3, with D perhaps matching TRBD2 (6 bases). CDR3 size: 12 residues. Trimming cost V 6 bases and J 4 bases, with 11 bases left between them. Germline CDR1 reads SQVTM; CDR2 reads ANQGSEA. The CDR3 is CSVAGLSDTQYF. In DNA form, the CDR3 reads TGCAGCGTGGCGGGACTCTCAGATACGCAGTATTTT.

Within the sample, this clonotype is medium-sized. The CDR3 sequence: CAWSVQGAGELFF. CDR3 nucleotide sequence: TGTGCCTGGAGTGTACAGGGAGCCGGGGAGCTGTTTTTT. The rearrangement uses TRBV30 and TRBJ2-2; TRBD1 is a possible D gene (6 bases). The V and J ends lost 0 bases and 6 bases respectively, with 8 bases between them. CDR1 is GTSNPN and CDR2 is SVGIG in the germline V gene (reference sequence). This CDR3 contains 13 residues.

On this clonotype: One end of the junction varies from germline; a read error may be responsible. V and J are TRBV5-6 and TRBJ2-1; tentative D call: TRBD2 (5 bases). Germline V gene sequence: CDR1 SGHDT, CDR2 YYEEEE. This CDR3 region has 14 residues. In DNA, the CDR3 is TGCGCCAGCTCTGAGGGAAGCTCCTACAATGAGCAGTTCTTC. It is translated as CASSEGSSYNEQFF.

The chain has TRBV6-5 and TRBJ2-2; weak D call: TRBD2 (7 bases). This CDR3 is built from 18 residues. V was trimmed by 0 bases and J by 6 bases, leaving 20 bases between them. Germline lookup yields CDR1 MNHEY and CDR2 SVGAGI. CDR3 sequence: CASSYSGMVVGGPGELFF. The CDR3 nucleotides read TGTGCCAGCAGTTACTCGGGAATGGTTGTCGGGGGGCCCGGGGAGCTGTTTTTT.

The chain recombines TRBV19 with TRBJ2-7, with D possibly matching TRBD2 (6 bases). The CDR3 contains 15 residues. V lost 7 bases and J 0 bases, leaving 16 bases between the germline ends. Germline V lookup: CDR1 LNHDA, CDR2 SQIVND (reference sequence). The CDR3 region is CASTLSVGGSYEQYF. The CDR3 bases are TGTGCCAGTACCCTCTCCGTGGGAGGCTCCTACGAGCAGTACTTC.

The chain is built from TRBV6-1 and TRBJ2-3, with 11 bases fitting TRBD2. The CDR3 consists of 18 residues. Germline lookup yields CDR1 MNHNS and CDR2 SASEGT. Trimming took 0 bases from V and 2 from J; bases not matched to a gene: 7. The CDR3 DNA follows: TGTGCCAGCAGTGAAGCAGGGCTAGCGGGGGGATACACAGATACGCAGTATTTT. Translating it yields CASSEAGLAGGYTDTQYF.

The chain carries TRBV19 and TRBJ1-1; 7 bases are shared with TRBD1. The CDR3 loop spans 14 amino acids. V shed 6 bases, J shed 1 base, and the junction held 5 bases outside the gene matches. Germline V gene data show CDR1 as LNHDA and CDR2 as SQIVND (reference sequence). CDR3 sequence reads: CASSFRGKNTEAFF. DNA of the CDR3: TGTGCCAGTAGCTTCAGGGGGAAGAACACTGAAGCTTTCTTT.

This clonotype was observed a few times. This sequence joins TRBV19 and TRBJ2-7; TRBD2 agrees at 11 bases. Unmatched junction bases numbered 7, after V lost 3 bases and J lost 0 bases. The CDR3 loop spans 17 amino acids. CDR1 is LNHDA and CDR2 is SQIVND in the germline V gene (reference sequence). The CDR3 protein is CASSIEVTSGISYEQYF. The CDR3, as DNA: TGTGCCAGTAGTATCGAAGTGACTAGCGGGATCTCCTACGAGCAGTACTTC.

This clonotype showed up just a few times. This rearrangement joins TRBV18 to TRBJ2-5; 10 nucleotides align to TRBD1. V lost 5 bases to trimming and J lost 5 bases; unmatched junction nucleotides: 5. The CDR3 has 14 amino acids. Germline V gene lookup returns CDR1 KGHSH and CDR2 LQKENI. The CDR3 DNA reads TGTGCCAGCTCAACCGGGACAGGGGTTGAGACCCAGTACTTC. Encoded protein: CASSTGTGVETQYF.

The gene calls are TRBV6-5 and TRBJ1-4; D is uncertain. The CDR3 has 15 residues. Germline V gene sequence: CDR1 MNHEY, CDR2 SVGAGI. V lost 6 bases and J 7 bases, leaving 18 bases between the germline ends. The CDR3 loop is CASSLGFGVGEKLFF. In nucleotides, the CDR3 is TGTGCCAGCAGCCTGGGTTTTGGTGTGGGTGAAAAACTGTTTTTT.

Worth noting for this clonotype: A read error is possible here, since a much larger clone lies one base away. This chain links TRBV11-3 with TRBJ2-1; D gene unclear. Germline-derived CDR1 and CDR2 are SGHNT and YENEEA. The CDR3 length is 11 residues. The CDR3 is CASSIDNKQFF. DNA of the CDR3: TGTGCCAGCAGCATAGACAATAAGCAGTTCTTC. The full variable domain, in which reference TRBV11-3 and TRBJ2-1 provide the parts outside the CDR3, is EAGVVQSPRYKIIEKKQPVAFWCNPISGHNTLYWYLQNLGQGPELLIRYENEEAVDDSQLPKDRFSAERLKGVDSTLKIQPAELGDSAVYLCASSIDNKQFFGPGTRLTVL.

Relative to its sample, this clonotype is medium-sized. This rearrangement joins TRBV29-1 to TRBJ2-7; TRBD2 matches at 14 bases. V was clipped by 7 bases and J by 7 bases; unmatched bases: 6. The V gene's germline CDR1 is SQVTM and CDR2 ANQGSEA. This CDR3 is 13 amino acids long. DNA for the CDR3: TGCAGCGCTTCGACTAGCGGGAGGGGGGAGCAGTACTTC. Protein product: CSASTSGRGEQYF.

This clonotype was counted between two and nine times. V gene TRBV18 combines with J gene TRBJ2-5, with TRBD2 identical over 10 bases. The germline V gene encodes CDR1 KGHSH and CDR2 LQKENI. The J segment lost 2 bases and the V segment lost 3 bases, leaving 6 bases of the junction unmatched. The length of the CDR3 is 16 residues. CDR3 nucleotide sequence: TGTGCCAGCTCACCCTCGACTAGCGGGCATCAAGAGACCCAGTACTTC. It is translated as CASSPSTSGHQETQYF.

This clonotype was observed a single time. The rearrangement joins TRBV28 to TRBJ1-1; D might be TRBD1 (6 bases). V dropped 6 bases and J dropped 4 bases, with 12 bases sitting between them. The CDR3 is 13 residues long. From germline, CDR1 is MDHEN and CDR2 SYDVKM. As DNA, the CDR3 is TGTGCCAGCAGGACACAGGGAGTCACTGAAGCTTTCTTT. Protein sequence: CASRTQGVTEAFF.

This rearrangement joins TRBV15 to TRBJ2-7; 9 bases are shared with TRBD2. The germline gives CDR1 LNHNV, CDR2 YYDKDF (reference sequence). There are 17 residues in the CDR3. Germline trimming cut 1 base from V and 7 bases from J; bases unmatched to any gene: 14. The CDR3 loop is CATSRVELAGLPPEQYF. In DNA form, the CDR3 reads TGTGCCACCAGCAGAGTGGAGCTAGCGGGACTCCCCCCAGAGCAGTACTTC.

With respect to this clonotype: Being one base from a much bigger clone, this may be a read error. No conserved phenylalanine or tryptophan ends this CDR3, so it is likely a read error. The V and J genes are TRBV11-3 and TRBJ2-5, with D maybe TRBD2 (6 bases). The CDR3 length is 14 residues. Deletions cut 3 bases from V and 0 bases from J, with 8 bases between. Germline CDR1 and CDR2: SGHNT and YENEEA. CDR3 in DNA: TGTGCCAGCAGCTTCCTAGCGTACCAAGAGACCCAGTACGTC. This translates into CASSFLAYQETQYV.

V usage is TRBV6-2 or TRBV6-3 and J usage is TRBJ1-6; D is ambiguous. The CDR3 has 13 amino acids. V was trimmed by 6 bases and J by 10 bases, leaving 13 bases between them. From germline, CDR1 is MNHEY and CDR2 SVGEGT. As DNA, the CDR3 is TGTGCCAGCAGCCCCAACGGGAAGTCACCCCTCCACTTT. Its translation is CASSPNGKSPLHF.

In its sample, this clonotype is medium-sized (0.01 to 0.1%). This chain joins TRBV6-1 and TRBJ2-3; 12 bases match TRBD2. In germline, CDR1 is MNHNS, CDR2 SASEGT. Germline trimming cut 2 bases from V and 4 bases from J; bases unmatched to any gene: 1. The length of the CDR3 is 15 residues. The CDR3 DNA follows: TGTGCCAGCAGTGAACTAGCGGGAGGGCCAGATACGCAGTATTTT. It translates to CASSELAGGPDTQYF.

This clonotype was found a few times. The chain joins TRBV5-6 to TRBJ1-2; weak D call: TRBD1 (5 bases). The CDR3 is 15 residues long. V shed 2 bases and J shed 0 bases, with 11 bases lying between them. Germline CDR1 reads SGHDT; CDR2 reads YYEEEE. For the CDR3, the DNA is TGTGCCAGCAGCTTTCGGGGAGGGGCTAACTATGGCTACACCTTC. Amino acid sequence: CASSFRGGANYGYTF.

CDR3: CAISDHLGGRKASPLHF. The CDR3 nucleotides are TGTGCCATCAGTGACCACCTGGGGGGACGAAAGGCGTCACCCCTCCACTTT. This chain links TRBV10-3 with TRBJ1-6; D perhaps matches TRBD1 (5 bases). Germline CDR1 ENHRY, CDR2 SYGVKD. Trimming removed 3 bases from V and 10 bases from J, with 22 bases in between. The CDR3 has 17 residues.

This clonotype is medium-sized (0.01 to 0.1%) in the sample. V usage is TRBV27 and J usage is TRBJ2-7; D is perhaps TRBD1 or TRBD2 (6 bases each). Trimming cost V 3 bases and J 6 bases, with 18 bases left between them. The CDR3 covers 15 residues. The V gene's germline CDR1 is MNHEY and CDR2 SMNVEV (reference sequence). The CDR3 loop reads CASSFHGSQTGEQYF. The CDR3 nucleotides are TGTGCCAGCAGTTTCCACGGGAGCCAGACAGGCGAGCAGTACTTC.

The rearrangement uses TRBV5-6 and TRBJ2-7; unclear D gene. CDR1 and CDR2 (germline): SGHDT, YYEEEE. Trimming stripped 3 bases from V and 4 bases from J, with 17 bases between. CDR3 length: 15 amino acids. The CDR3 spells CASSSSRRLLYEQYF. The CDR3 DNA sequence: TGTGCCAGCAGCTCCTCTCGAAGACTGCTATACGAGCAGTACTTC.

CDR3 nucleotides: TGTGCCAGTCTTGAGGTTCGGAGGGTGAACACTGAAGCTTTCTTT. This gives the protein CASLEVRRVNTEAFF. This chain uses TRBV6-2 or TRBV6-3 with TRBJ1-1; no firm D call. The CDR3 runs to 15 residues. Deletions cut 9 bases from V and 0 bases from J, with 17 bases between. Germline CDR1 reads MNHEY; CDR2 reads SVGEGT.

About this clonotype: Being one base from a much bigger clone, this may be a read error. J is TRBJ1-1 and V is TRBV6-5; TRBD1 might be the D (6 bases). The CDR3 runs to 13 residues. Per germline, CDR1 MNHEY and CDR2 SVGAGI. CDR3 bases: TGTGCCAGAAGTTCCAGGACAGACACTGAAGCTTTCTTT. Translated: CARSSRTDTEAFF.